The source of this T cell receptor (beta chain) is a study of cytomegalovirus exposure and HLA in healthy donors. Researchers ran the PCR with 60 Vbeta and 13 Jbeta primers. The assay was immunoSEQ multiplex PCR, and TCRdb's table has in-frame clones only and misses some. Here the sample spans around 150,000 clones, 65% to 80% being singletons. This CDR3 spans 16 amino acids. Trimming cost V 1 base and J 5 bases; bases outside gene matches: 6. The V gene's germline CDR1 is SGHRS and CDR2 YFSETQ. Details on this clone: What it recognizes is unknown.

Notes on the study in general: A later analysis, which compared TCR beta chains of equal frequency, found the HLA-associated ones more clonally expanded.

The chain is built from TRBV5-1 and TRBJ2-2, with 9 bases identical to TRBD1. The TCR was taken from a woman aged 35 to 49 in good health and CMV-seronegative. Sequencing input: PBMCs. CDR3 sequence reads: CASSLMEQGATGELFF. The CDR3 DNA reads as TGCGCCAGCAGCTTGATGGAACAGGGGGCTACCGGGGAGCTGTTTTTT.